These 32 T cell receptor beta chains were sequenced from one sample in a study of shared clonotypes between healthy human individuals (dated by TCRdb to about 2020). The library was prepared using the immunoSEQ multiplex PCR assay. Not all clones reach the TCRdb copy of this immuneACCESS table, which keeps in-frame sequences only. Checked studies attribute under half of the gap to unresolved V genes and leave the rest unexplained. The sample records roughly 1,800,000 clones, roughly 95% of which are singletons. 1% to 1.5% of the sample comes from the top ten. CD8 naive samples were obtained by positive selection for CCR7 among CD45RO-negative cells, yielding a CD45RA+CCR7+ population from which TemRA cells were excluded. Input material: naive CD8+ T cells sorted from blood. The cell subset or site label for this specimen denotes: CD45RA+CCR7+. These receptors were obtained from a man between 18 and 35 years old in good health.

In DNA form, the CDR3 reads TGTGCCAGCGCCAGGACTCCGGGAACCGAGCAGTACTTC. Translated: CASARTPGTEQYF. The rearrangement links TRBV27 to TRBJ2-7, with a tentative D call TRBD2 (5 bases). The germline V gene has CDR1 MNHEY and CDR2 SMNVEV (reference sequence). The CDR3 has 13 amino acids. V dropped 8 bases and J dropped 6 bases, with 17 bases sitting between them.

The chain has TRBV7-8 and TRBJ2-3, with D possibly TRBD2 on 5 matching bases. This CDR3 is 14 amino acids long. Trimming took off 4 bases at V and 1 base at J, with 9 bases between the two ends. CDR1 is SGHVS and CDR2 is FQNEAQ in the germline V gene. The CDR3 sequence is CASSSLGGTDTQYF. Written as DNA, the CDR3 is TGTGCCAGCAGCTCGCTCGGGGGCACAGATACGCAGTATTTT.

The rearrangement links TRBV4-3 to TRBJ2-7; TRBD1 matches 8 bases. This CDR3 is 17 amino acids long. J gave up 0 bases and V 0 bases, and 7 bases lay outside the gene matches. CDR1 is LGHNA, CDR2 YSLEER, per germline. Written as DNA, the CDR3 is TGCGCCAGCAGCCAAGACTGGGCAGGGGGCAGCTCCTACGAGCAGTACTTC. Encoded protein: CASSQDWAGGSSYEQYF.

CDR3 amino acids: CASRHARDLVYNGGSPLHF. The CDR3, as DNA: TGCGCCAGCAGACATGCCCGGGACCTCGTGTACAATGGCGGTTCACCCCTCCACTTT. The V gene is TRBV10-1, the J gene TRBJ1-6, with D possibly TRBD1 on 5 matching bases. Trimming pared 6 bases from V and 9 bases from J, leaving 30 bases between. The CDR3 length is 19 residues. The germline V gene encodes CDR1 WNHNN and CDR2 SYGVQD (reference sequence).

The rearrangement uses TRBV12-5 and TRBJ1-6; 9 nucleotides line up with TRBD1. J lost 6 bases, V lost 2 bases, and 20 bases had no gene match. The CDR3 sequence is 21 residues long. Germline V gives CDR1 LGHNT, CDR2 FRNRAP. CDR3 coding DNA: TGTGCTAGTGGTTTGCTCCAACCCGGGACAGGGAAAGGGTGGGGTAATTCACCCCTCCACTTT. Translation: CASGLLQPGTGKGWGNSPLHF.

Only one count was recorded for this clone. V is TRBV5-1 and J is TRBJ1-4, with 10 nucleotides matching TRBD1. From germline, CDR1 is SGHRS and CDR2 YFSETQ. This CDR3 contains 18 residues. Trimming took 3 bases from V and 0 from J; bases not matched to a gene: 8. The CDR3 is CASSSTPDRGATNEKLFF. Written as DNA, the CDR3 is TGCGCCAGCAGCTCGACCCCGGACAGGGGGGCAACTAATGAAAAACTGTTTTTT.

V usage is TRBV27 and J usage is TRBJ2-2; 7 bases line up with TRBD1. CDR3 size: 13 residues. Unmatched junction bases numbered 7, after V lost 8 bases and J lost 7 bases. CDR1 is MNHEY and CDR2 is SMNVEV in the germline V gene (reference sequence). The CDR3 here is CASLDRANGELFF. CDR3 bases: TGTGCCAGCCTCGACAGGGCGAACGGGGAGCTGTTTTTT.

The chain joins TRBV2 to TRBJ2-3; possibly TRBD1 for D (6 bases). The CDR3 is 15 residues long. Deletions cut 2 bases from V and 1 base from J, with 10 bases between. Per germline, CDR1 SNHLY and CDR2 FYNNEI. Here the CDR3 DNA reads TGTGCCAGCAGTGAAAGGGCAGGGGGCACAGATACGCAGTATTTT. Its translation: CASSERAGGTDTQYF.

The chain joins TRBV6-5 to TRBJ2-7; no definite D call. V was trimmed by 7 bases and J by 4 bases, leaving 14 bases between them. Germline V CDR1 and CDR2: MNHEY, SVGAGI. The CDR3 sequence is 13 residues long. In DNA, the CDR3 is TGTGCCAGCACCTACGTCGGTGGGTACGAGCAGTACTTC. The encoded protein is CASTYVGGYEQYF.

The chain links TRBV2 to TRBJ2-3; maybe TRBD1 (6 bases). The CDR3 is 15 amino acids. From germline, CDR1 is SNHLY and CDR2 FYNNEI. V lost 10 bases, J lost 1 base, and 18 bases lay in between. CDR3: CATLGKGVGTDTQYF. CDR3 sequence (DNA): TGTGCCACTTTGGGTAAGGGGGTGGGCACAGATACGCAGTATTTT.

V is TRBV7-9 and J is TRBJ2-5; 9 positions agree with TRBD1. Per the germline V gene, CDR1 is SEHNR and CDR2 is FQNEAQ (reference sequence). V shed 6 bases, J shed 8 bases, and the junction held 7 bases outside the gene matches. The CDR3 spans 13 residues. CDR3 region: CASSGDRENTQYF. CDR3 coding DNA: TGTGCCAGCAGTGGGGACAGGGAAAATACCCAGTACTTC.

As for this clone: Other DNA sequences in this specimen translate into the identical CDR3. The J gene is TRBJ1-4, the V gene TRBV11-2; possibly TRBD1 for D (6 bases). The length of the CDR3 is 15 residues. CDR1 SGHAT and CDR2 FQNNGV come from the germline V gene. The ends were cut back, 5 bases at V and 0 bases at J, with 10 bases in the middle. The CDR3 DNA follows: TGTGCCAGCAGCCTGGGGGGCTCAACTAATGAAAAACTGTTTTTT. The encoded protein is CASSLGGSTNEKLFF.

This clone has just one count. The gene calls are TRBV27 and TRBJ2-7; D gene unclear. Trimming stripped 2 bases from V and 4 bases from J, with 15 bases between. CDR1 and CDR2 from the germline V gene are MNHEY and SMNVEV (reference sequence). This CDR3 has 15 amino acids. CDR3 residues: CASSLTHPNEYEQYF. The CDR3 DNA reads as TGTGCCAGCAGTTTAACCCACCCTAACGAATACGAGCAGTACTTC.

The chain couples TRBV15 to TRBJ2-3; D is perhaps TRBD2 (5 bases). The V end lost 1 base, the J end lost 6 bases, and 11 bases lay between the germline ends. CDR1 LNHNV and CDR2 YYDKDF come from the germline V gene (reference sequence). CDR3 size: 14 residues. For the CDR3, the DNA is TGTGCCACCAGCAGAGTACCGGACTGGGATACGCAGTATTTT. Its protein product is CATSRVPDWDTQYF. The variable domain in full, with the rest retrieved from reference TRBV15 and TRBJ2-3, is DAMVIQNPRYQVTQFGKPVTLSCSQTLNHNVMYWYQQKSSQAPKLLFHYYDKDFNNEADTPDNFQSRRPNTSFCFLDIRSPGLGDTAMYLCATSRVPDWDTQYFGPGTRLTVL.

This chain links TRBV7-9 with TRBJ2-5; tentatively, D is TRBD1 (5 bases). Deletions cut 0 bases from V and 1 base from J, with 12 bases between. CDR3 length: 16 amino acids. Germline V gene data show CDR1 as SEHNR and CDR2 as FQNEAQ (reference sequence). The CDR3 is CASSLAPRASQETQYF. In DNA form, the CDR3 reads TGTGCCAGCAGCTTAGCGCCCAGGGCATCCCAAGAGACCCAGTACTTC.

The chain links TRBV5-6 to TRBJ2-5; no firm D call. The end of the DNA fits TRBJ2-7 better, so the J call may be wrong. Germline CDR1 is SGHDT and CDR2 is YYEEEE. This CDR3 is built from 13 residues. In nucleotides, the CDR3 is TGTGCCAGCAGCTTCACGACGTCCTACGAGCAGTACTTC. This translates into CASSFTTSYEQYF.

V and J are TRBV5-5 and TRBJ2-3; D unclear. The CDR3 extends over 15 amino acids. The V end lost 2 bases, the J end lost 0 bases, and 10 bases lay between the germline ends. The V gene's germline CDR1 is SGHKS and CDR2 YYEKEE (reference sequence). Here the CDR3 DNA reads TGTGCCAGCAGCTTAAGGCCGGAGAGCACAGATACGCAGTATTTT. Protein sequence: CASSLRPESTDTQYF.

The chain is built from TRBV4-2 and TRBJ2-5; D is unclear. The ends were cut back, 0 bases at V and 0 bases at J, with 8 bases in the middle. CDR3 size: 15 residues. Germline loops: CDR1 LGHNA, CDR2 YNFKEQ. The CDR3 protein is CASSQETSYQETQYF. In DNA form, the CDR3 reads TGTGCCAGCAGCCAAGAAACCTCGTACCAAGAGACCCAGTACTTC.

Regarding this clone: Other DNA sequences within the sample encode an identical CDR3. V gene TRBV7-8 combines with J gene TRBJ1-2, with a weak D call TRBD1 (5 bases). Trimming took 0 bases from V and 4 from J, leaving 9 bases between them. Germline assignment: CDR1 SGHVS and CDR2 FQNEAQ. The length of the CDR3 is 14 residues. CDR3 region: CASSLAGEGYGYTF. The CDR3 DNA reads as TGTGCCAGCAGCTTAGCAGGGGAGGGCTATGGCTACACCTTC.

This chain connects TRBV29-1 to TRBJ2-2; tentatively, D is TRBD1 (5 bases). The germline V gene has CDR1 SQVTM and CDR2 ANQGSEA. The CDR3 spans 13 residues. V was cut by 3 bases and J by 4 bases, with 9 bases left in between. The CDR3 spells CSVDLTATGELFF. DNA for the CDR3: TGCAGCGTTGACTTGACAGCCACCGGGGAGCTGTTTTTT.

The chain links TRBV27 to TRBJ2-1, with 11 positions matching TRBD2. In germline, CDR1 is MNHEY, CDR2 SMNVEV (reference sequence). V gave up 4 bases and J gave up 5 bases; unmatched junction bases: 7. This CDR3 spans 16 amino acids. CDR3 DNA: TGTGCCAGCAGTTCAATAGGACTAGCGGGTCACAATGAGCAGTTCTTC. Its protein is CASSSIGLAGHNEQFF.

A single count supports this clone. The V call is TRBV5-6, the J call TRBJ2-1; 10 bases are a match to TRBD2. Per the germline V gene, CDR1 is SGHDT and CDR2 is YYEEEE. The CDR3 has 16 amino acids. After removal of 0 bases from V and 2 bases from J, the junction contained 2 bases not matched to a gene. CDR3 in amino acids: CASSLGTSGPYNEQFF. The DNA of the CDR3 is TGTGCCAGCAGCTTGGGGACTAGCGGACCCTACAATGAGCAGTTCTTC.

The chain links TRBV11-2 to TRBJ2-7, with D perhaps TRBD2 (5 bases). The CDR3 totals 16 residues. Germline loops: CDR1 SGHAT, CDR2 FQNNGV. The V gene lost 1 base and the J gene lost 4 bases, with 17 bases spanning the gap. The CDR3 here is CASSLGKGRGGYEQYF. The DNA for the CDR3 is TGTGCCAGCAGCTTAGGAAAAGGACGAGGAGGTTACGAGCAGTACTTC.

The chain combines TRBV9 with TRBJ1-4; tentatively, D is TRBD1 (5 bases). Germline CDR1 SGDLS, CDR2 YYNGEE. This CDR3 contains 15 residues. The germline V and J ends were trimmed by 0 bases and 8 bases, with 14 bases remaining between them. In DNA form, the CDR3 reads TGTGCCAGCAGCGTAGGTGTCAGGGAGGGAGAAAAACTGTTTTTT. This translates into CASSVGVREGEKLFF.

This clone appeared once. The chain joins TRBV14 to TRBJ2-1; 10 nucleotides align to TRBD2. Germline trimming cut 4 bases from V and 10 bases from J; bases unmatched to any gene: 4. Germline lookup yields CDR1 SGHDN and CDR2 FVKESK. The CDR3 runs 13 residues. The CDR3 is CASSPASGGEQFF. The CDR3 bases are TGTGCCAGCAGCCCGGCTAGCGGGGGCGAGCAGTTCTTC.

The CDR3 region is CASSLRGPPLYEQYF. The CDR3 DNA is TGTGCCAGCAGCTTGCGAGGGCCCCCTCTCTACGAGCAGTACTTC. V is TRBV5-5 and J is TRBJ2-7, with D possibly TRBD2 on 5 matching bases. Germline CDR1 is SGHKS and CDR2 is YYEKEE (reference sequence). Trimming shortened V by 1 base and J by 3 bases, and 14 bases separated the two germline ends. The CDR3 spans 15 residues.

The rearrangement joins TRBV11-2 to TRBJ2-7; no reliable D call. The CDR3 has 14 amino acids. Germline values: CDR1 SGHAT, CDR2 FQNNGV. The V end lost 4 bases, the J end lost 4 bases, and 14 bases lay between the germline ends. The CDR3 sequence is CASSSFRTEYEQYF. The CDR3 DNA reads TGTGCCAGCAGCTCTTTTAGGACGGAGTACGAGCAGTACTTC.

V is TRBV25-1 and J is TRBJ2-7; weak D call: TRBD2 (5 bases). Germline-derived CDR1 and CDR2 are MGHDK and SYGVNS. V lost 5 bases and J lost 3, with 11 bases in between. The CDR3 length is 13 residues. CDR3 coding DNA: TGTGCCAGCAGTTTGGGAGCCTACTACGAGCAGTACTTC. Translating it yields CASSLGAYYEQYF.

This sequence joins TRBV15 and TRBJ2-7; 7 nucleotides agree with TRBD1. V lost 1 base and J lost 2; bases outside the gene matches: 8. The CDR3 is 16 amino acids. Germline CDR1 is LNHNV and CDR2 is YYDKDF (reference sequence). The CDR3 spells CATSRGWTGAPYEQYF. The CDR3 DNA reads as TGTGCCACCAGCAGAGGATGGACAGGTGCCCCCTACGAGCAGTACTTC.

The V and J genes are TRBV9 and TRBJ2-2, with 7 positions matching TRBD2. CDR3 length: 16 residues. The junction had 7 bases not matched to a gene; V was cut back by 1 base and J by 4 bases. Germline V CDR1 and CDR2: SGDLS, YYNGEE. This CDR3 is CASSVRWGGVTGELFF. CDR3 DNA: TGTGCCAGCAGCGTACGGTGGGGAGGGGTCACCGGGGAGCTGTTTTTT.

V and J are TRBV2 and TRBJ1-2; 7 nucleotides line up with TRBD1. There are 15 residues in the CDR3. After removal of 1 base from V and 2 bases from J, the junction contained 4 bases not matched to a gene. The germline CDR1 and CDR2 sequences are SNHLY and FYNNEI. DNA of the CDR3: TGTGCCAGCAGTGAAGGGAGACAGGGAAACTATGGCTACACCTTC. Translated: CASSEGRQGNYGYTF. The variable domain in full, completed from reference TRBV2 and TRBJ1-2, reads EPEVTQTPSHQVTQMGQEVILRCVPISNHLYFYWYRQILGQKVEFLVSFYNNEISEKSEIFDDQFSVERPDGSNFTLKIRSTKLEDSAMYFCASSEGRQGNYGYTFGSGTRLTVV.

Points on this clone: Other nucleotide sequences from this sample produce the same CDR3. The V gene is TRBV9, the J gene TRBJ2-1; D gene ambiguous. CDR3 length: 15 amino acids. The germline V gene encodes CDR1 SGDLS and CDR2 YYNGEE. V shed 0 bases and J shed 0 bases, with 7 bases lying between them. The CDR3 reads CASSVASSSYNEQFF. The DNA of the CDR3 is TGTGCCAGCAGCGTAGCCTCTAGCTCCTACAATGAGCAGTTCTTC.